This is a list of T cell receptor beta chains from one sample in a study of T cells in Graves' hyperthyroidism and ophthalmopathy. One entry per CDR3 protein results from TCRdb running MiXCR on the multiplex PCR reads. The sample holds some 800,000 distinct CDR3 sequences, around 38% seen once. The source material was blood. The receptors shown here come from a man younger than 30 with Graves' hyperthyroidism. CDR3s include the opening cysteine and the closing phenylalanine or tryptophan. A D gene is named only where the DNA matches it firmly. Clone sizes are given selectively: once, few, many, or a class where the clone is expanded.

TRBD2 TRBJ2-5 TRBV29-1 14 many TGCAGCGTGGAGGGACTAGCGGGGGAGGAGACCCAGTACTTC CSVEGLAGEETQYF
TRBD1 TRBJ2-2 TRBV19 17 - TGTGCCAGTAGTCATCCGGCCGGGACAGGGGTCGTCGGGGAGCTGTTTTTT CASSHPAGTGVVGELFF
- TRBJ1-2 TRBV15 15 once TGTGCCACCAGCAGTGCGGCGGCAGCTAACTATGGCTACACCTTC CATSSAAAANYGYTF
- TRBJ2-5 TRBV4-1 14 - TGCGCCAGCAGCCATTCGGAGCTCCAAGAGACCCAGTACTTC CASSHSELQETQYF
TRBD1 TRBJ1-5 TRBV2 16 many TGTGCCAGCAGTACCCAGGGGGGCAGAAGCAATCAGCCCCAGCATTTT CASSTQGGRSNQPQHF
TRBD1 TRBJ1-5 TRBV25-1 13 many TGTGCCAGCAGCTCAGGGGGCGGTCAGCCCCAGCATTTT CASSSGGGQPQHF
TRBD1 TRBJ1-2 TRBV2 14 many TGTGCCAGCAGAGACAGGGGAGGGAGATATGGCTACACCTTC CASRDRGGRYGYTF
- TRBJ1-2 TRBV5-1 13 - TGCGCCAGCAAGTTGGGGGCCAACTATGGCTACACCTTC CASKLGANYGYTF
TRBD2 TRBJ2-7 TRBV7-9 17 few TGTGCCAGCAGCGTAGCGGCACTAGCGGGAGTTCACTACGAGCAGTACTTC CASSVAALAGVHYEQYF
- TRBJ2-6 TRBV7-6 15 many TGTGCCAGCAGCACGCCCGGCTTTGAGGCCAACGTCCTGACTTTC CASSTPGFEANVLTF
- TRBJ1-4 TRBV19 16 - TGTGCCAGTAGTATAAACCCGGGACTGTCTAATGAAAAACTGTTTTTT CASSINPGLSNEKLFF
- TRBJ2-7 TRBV5-1 14 - TGCGCCAGCAGGAACGCAGGGGACTCCTACGAGCAGTACTTC CASRNAGDSYEQYF
- TRBJ1-5 TRBV6-1 15 few TGTGCCAGCAGTGATAGAGGAGAGGGCAATCAGCCCCAGCATTTT CASSDRGEGNQPQHF
TRBD2 TRBJ2-7 TRBV29-1 13 many TGCAGCGTTCGCTTAGCGGGAGTCGGCGAGCAGTACTTC CSVRLAGVGEQYF
- TRBJ2-5 TRBV6-5 12 few TGTGCCAGCAGAGCGTTGGGAGAGACCCAGTACTTC CASRALGETQYF
- TRBJ2-7 TRBV4-1 13 - TGCGCCAGCAGCCAGATGCAGGCGCCCGAGCAGTACTTC CASSQMQAPEQYF
- TRBJ1-2 TRBV7-2 14 - TGTGCCAGCAGTCAATGGGGACCCGAGAGTGGCTACACCTTC CASSQWGPESGYTF
- TRBJ1-3 TRBV7-9 16 - TGTGCCAGCAGCCTGGCGGCGGACATGTCTGGAAACACCATATATTTT CASSLAADMSGNTIYF
- TRBJ2-7 TRBV7-6 15 - TGTGCCAGCAGCTTATTCGGGGCGGATCCGGGGGAGCAGTACTTC CASSLFGADPGEQYF
- TRBJ1-6 TRBV7-6 14 many TGTGCCAGCAGCTTTCTCGGGGGAGATTCACCCCTCCACTTT CASSFLGGDSPLHF
- TRBJ1-1 TRBV20-1 12 - TGCAGTGTCAGGGGCAGGGAATCGGAAGCTTTCTTT CSVRGRESEAFF
- TRBJ2-6 TRBV29-1 11 - TGCAGCGCCGCAGGGGGTGGGACTGAAGCTTTC CSAAGGGTEAF
- TRBJ2-7 TRBV11-2 14 - TGTGCCAGCAGCCCCGAGTGGAGCTCCTACGAGCAGTACTTC CASSPEWSSYEQYF
TRBD1 TRBJ1-2 TRBV20-1 14 - TGCAGTGCTAGGGACAGGCCGGCTGGGGATGGCTACACCTTC CSARDRPAGDGYTF
TRBD2 TRBJ2-7 TRBV20-1 14 few TGCAGTGCTAGACTAGCGGGGCTTGTGGTCGAGCAGTACTTC CSARLAGLVVEQYF
TRBD1 TRBJ1-1 TRBV19 22 - TGTGCCAGTACCCGAAGGTCAGGGGGATACAGTCACGCGAACCTCATGAACACTGAAGCTTTCTTT CASTRRSGGYSHANLMNTEAFF
- TRBJ2-7 TRBV11-2 15 few TGTGCCAGCAGCCCCCTTCGGGGATTGGGGAACGAGCAGTACTTC CASSPLRGLGNEQYF
TRBD1 TRBJ1-5 TRBV19 17 - TGTGCCAGTAGTTCGTTCCCCGGGACAGGGATGGTTCAGCCCCAGCATTTT CASSSFPGTGMVQPQHF
- TRBJ2-5 TRBV11-2 14 - TGTGCCAGCAGCCTCACGGCGGGGAAAGAGACCCAGTACTTC CASSLTAGKETQYF
TRBD1 TRBJ1-1 TRBV6-5 17 - TGTGCCAGCAGTTACTCTTTAGGGGGCGAAGGGAACACTGAAGCTTTCTTT CASSYSLGGEGNTEAFF
- TRBJ1-4 TRBV11-2 17 few TGTGCCAGCAACCAGCCCCCCCTTGGACGGGATGGGGAAAAACTGTTTTTT CASNQPPLGRDGEKLFF
- TRBJ1-3 TRBV7-8 13 - TGTGCCAGCAGCGCCCGACAGAAGGACACCATATATTTT CASSARQKDTIYF
- TRBJ2-5 TRBV5-6 13 many TGTGCCAGCAGCTTGGGCAGCTCAGGGACCCAGTACTTC CASSLGSSGTQYF
TRBD1 TRBJ1-4 TRBV7-9 18 - TGTGCCAGCAGCTTGGCAGCTCGGGACAGGGCCGGCAATGAAAAACTGTTTTTT CASSLAARDRAGNEKLFF
- TRBJ1-1 TRBV29-1 10 many TGCAGCGTTCGAGTCCCTGAAGCTTTCTTT CSVRVPEAFF
TRBD2 TRBJ2-3 TRBV10-1 13 - TGCGCCAGCAGTGACGGGACTAGTAGGACGCAGTATTTT CASSDGTSRTQYF
TRBD2 TRBJ2-2 TRBV29-1 13 once TGCAGCGCGGGAGGCTCAAACACCGGGGAGCTGTTTTTT CSAGGSNTGELFF
- TRBJ1-1 TRBV7-9 16 few TGTGCCAGCAGCGCCGGTCGTCGGGACATGAACACTGAAGCTTTCTTT CASSAGRRDMNTEAFF
- TRBJ2-7 TRBV9 13 many TGTGCCAGCAGCGGGGGGAGAGACTACGAGCAGTACTTC CASSGGRDYEQYF
- TRBJ2-7 TRBV6-1 11 - TGTGCCAGCCGACTCTCGCCCGAGCAGTACTTC CASRLSPEQYF
- TRBJ2-5 TRBV6-5 14 few TGTGCCAGCAGTTACTCGGGAGCCGGAGAGACCCAGTACTTC CASSYSGAGETQYF
- TRBJ2-5 TRBV7-2 16 many TGTGCCAGCAGCCCAACTGATGTGACACCCGGTGAGACCCAGTACTTC CASSPTDVTPGETQYF
- TRBJ2-2 TRBV12-3/TRBV12-4 17 once TGTGCCAGCAGTTTCCTACAGGGGGGGGTGAACACCGGGGAGCTGTTTTTT CASSFLQGGVNTGELFF
- TRBJ2-7 TRBV6-5 12 - TGTGCCGGAGGACAAAACTCCTACGAGCAGTACTTC CAGGQNSYEQYF
TRBD1 TRBJ1-1 TRBV9 14 - TGTGCCAGCAGTTTCAGGGGGCGCTCGGTGTCTGCTTTCTTT CASSFRGRSVSAFF
- TRBJ2-3 TRBV5-1 14 few TGCGCCAGCAGCTTAGGACGTTCCACAGATACGCAGTATTTT CASSLGRSTDTQYF
- TRBJ2-3 TRBV7-3 14 few TGTGCCAGCAGCCCTACGAGGACCCGAGATACGCAGTATTTT CASSPTRTRDTQYF
TRBD2 TRBJ2-7 TRBV20-1 13 - TGCAGTGCTAATAGCGGGAGGGCCAGGGAGCAGTACTTC CSANSGRAREQYF
- TRBJ1-5 TRBV10-3 13 few TGTGCCATCAGTGAGTCGATTGGGGCGTCCCAGCATTTT CAISESIGASQHF
- TRBJ2-7 TRBV7-8 13 few TGTGCCAGCAGCTCACCTTTCGGATACGAGCAGTACTTC CASSSPFGYEQYF
- TRBJ2-7 TRBV2 13 few TGTGCCAGCAGCTTAGCGGAGAAGGGCGAGCAGTACTTC CASSLAEKGEQYF
- TRBJ2-2 TRBV9 13 many TGTGCCAGCAGCGTAGCGGCAACCGGGGAGCTGTTTTTT CASSVAATGELFF